This T cell receptor beta chain was documented in a study of shared clonotypes between healthy human individuals. General study findings and limits: Sampling used blood alone; tissue repertoires probably differ.

The method was immunoSEQ multiplex PCR; TCRdb's version includes in-frame clones alone and lacks a portion of them. The sample carries about half a million clones, approximately 82% recorded once. The study enrolled healthy HIV-negative adults without recent acute infections or vaccinations as donors. Adult Caucasians living in Nashville, Tennessee made up all of the donors. Concerning this clone itself: Its specificity is not known.

CDR1 and CDR2 (germline): SGHNT, YYREEE (reference sequence). Trimming cost V 2 bases and J 1 base, with 9 bases left between them. This CDR3 contains 14 residues. The chain carries TRBV5-4 and TRBJ1-1; weak D call: TRBD1 (5 bases). The TCR sequence derives from a woman between 35 and 50 years old in good health. Some clones in this sample may be carry-over from other donors' samples. The sequencing input was PBMCs. CDR3 sequence: CASSFRDRNTEAFF. The CDR3 DNA reads as TGTGCCAGCAGCTTCCGGGACCGGAACACTGAAGCTTTCTTT.